This T cell receptor beta chain was sequenced in a study of cytomegalovirus exposure and HLA in healthy donors. As concerns this clone: Its antigen is unidentified.

This PCR relied on a set of 60 Vbeta primers and 13 Jbeta primers. Sequencing was performed with immunoSEQ multiplex PCR; in TCRdb, only in-frame clones are kept and a portion is missing. The sample has about 95,000 clones; 78% are singletons. The CDR3 has 13 residues. CDR1 is MNHNS and CDR2 is SASEGT in the germline V gene. Trimming took 7 bases from V and 5 from J; bases not matched to a gene: 7. Study-level findings and limits: Over 150 TCR beta chains were listed as cytomegalovirus-associated.

The genes are TRBV6-1 and TRBJ2-5; 7 bases are a match to TRBD1. This receptor was identified in a middle-aged woman in good health and CMV-seropositive. Source material: PBMCs. Here the CDR3 reads CASNDRAWETQYF. The CDR3 DNA reads TGTGCCAGCAATGACAGGGCCTGGGAGACCCAGTACTTC.